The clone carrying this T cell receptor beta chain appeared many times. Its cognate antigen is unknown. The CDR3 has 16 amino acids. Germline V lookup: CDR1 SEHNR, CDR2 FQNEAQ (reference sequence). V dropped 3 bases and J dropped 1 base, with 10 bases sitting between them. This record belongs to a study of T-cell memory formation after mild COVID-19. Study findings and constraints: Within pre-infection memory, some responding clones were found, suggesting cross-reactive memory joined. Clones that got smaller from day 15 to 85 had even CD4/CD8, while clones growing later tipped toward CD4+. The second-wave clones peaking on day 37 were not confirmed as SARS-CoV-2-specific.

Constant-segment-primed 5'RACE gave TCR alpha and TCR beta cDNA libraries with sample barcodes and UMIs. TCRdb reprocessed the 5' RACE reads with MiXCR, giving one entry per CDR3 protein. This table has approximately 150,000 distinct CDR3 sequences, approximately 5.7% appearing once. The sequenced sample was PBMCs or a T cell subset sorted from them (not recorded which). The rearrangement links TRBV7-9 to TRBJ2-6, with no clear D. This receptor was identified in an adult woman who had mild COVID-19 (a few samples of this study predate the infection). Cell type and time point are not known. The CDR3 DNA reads TGTGCCAGCAGCTTTAGCTGGGGTTCTGGGGCCAACGTCCTGACTTTC. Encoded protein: CASSFSWGSGANVLTF. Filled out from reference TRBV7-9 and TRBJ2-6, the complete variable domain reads DTGVSQNPRHKITKRGQNVTFRCDPISEHNRLYWYRQTLGQGPEFLTYFQNEAQLEKSRLLSDRFSAERPKGSFSTLEIQRTEQGDSAMYLCASSFSWGSGANVLTFGAGSRLTVL.